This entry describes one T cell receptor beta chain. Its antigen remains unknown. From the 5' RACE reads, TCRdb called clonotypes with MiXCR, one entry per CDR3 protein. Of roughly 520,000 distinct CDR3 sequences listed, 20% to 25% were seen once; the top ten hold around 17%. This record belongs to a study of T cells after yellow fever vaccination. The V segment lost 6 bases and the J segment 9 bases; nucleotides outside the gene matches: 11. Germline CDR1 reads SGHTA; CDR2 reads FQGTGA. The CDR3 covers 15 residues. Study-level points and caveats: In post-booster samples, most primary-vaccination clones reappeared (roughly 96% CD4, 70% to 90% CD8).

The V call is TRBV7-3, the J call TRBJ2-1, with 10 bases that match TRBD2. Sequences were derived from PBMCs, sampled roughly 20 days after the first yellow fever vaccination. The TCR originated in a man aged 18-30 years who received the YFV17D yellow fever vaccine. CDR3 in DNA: TGTGCCAGCAGTTACGTCGGGACTAGCGAATTTGAGCAGTTCTTC. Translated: CASSYVGTSEFEQFF.